Listed below are T cell receptor beta chains from one sample, sequenced in a study of T cell responses to AZD1222 COVID-19 vaccine. TCRdb's table, derived via immunoSEQ multiplex PCR, lists solely in-frame clones and lacks some. This sample has about 170,000 clones, with about 83% found just once. The material sequenced was peripheral blood, taken 28 days after the second AZD1222 dose. The source is an adult who received the AZD1222 COVID-19 vaccine. CDR3s include the opening cysteine and the closing phenylalanine or tryptophan. Fields, in order: J gene, V gene, clone size, D gene, CDR3 protein, CDR3 DNA. A D gene is named only where the DNA matches it firmly. Clone size is given for some rows only: seen once, a few or many times, or a class if the clone is expanded.

J: TRBJ2-3; V: TRBV2; size: .; D: TRBD1; CDR3: CASSGWRTGTITDTQYF; DNA: TGTGCCAGCAGTGGTTGGCGGACAGGGACCATCACAGATACGCAGTATTTT
J: TRBJ2-7; V: TRBV7-9; size: .; D: TRBD2; CDR3: CASSSPTSGGPEQYF; DNA: TGTGCCAGCAGCTCCCCCACTAGCGGGGGACCCGAGCAGTACTTC
J: TRBJ2-2; V: TRBV5-1; size: .; D: TRBD1; CDR3: CASSIGQGLTGELFF; DNA: TGCGCCAGCAGCATAGGACAGGGGCTCACCGGGGAGCTGTTTTTT
J: TRBJ1-2; V: TRBV19; size: .; D: TRBD1; CDR3: CASGTGDYGYTF; DNA: TGTGCCAGTGGAACAGGGGACTATGGCTACACCTTC
J: TRBJ1-4; V: TRBV5-1; size: .; D: TRBD1; CDR3: CASRRTGGRATNEKLFF; DNA: TGCGCCAGCAGACGCACAGGGGGCCGGGCAACTAATGAAAAACTGTTTTTT
J: TRBJ2-7; V: TRBV19; size: .; D: TRBD2; CDR3: CASSRGGAYEQYF; DNA: TGTGCCAGTAGTCGGGGAGGGGCCTACGAGCAGTACTTC
J: TRBJ1-3; V: TRBV19; size: .; D: .; CDR3: CASTGRSGNTIYF; DNA: TGTGCCAGTACGGGGAGGTCTGGAAACACCATATATTTT
J: TRBJ1-2; V: TRBV10-3; size: .; D: .; CDR3: CAISDRGPNGYTF; DNA: TGTGCCATCAGTGACAGGGGTCCTAATGGCTACACCTTC
J: TRBJ2-4; V: TRBV5-1; size: once; D: TRBD2; CDR3: CASSPLAAGGRGIQYF; DNA: TGCGCCAGCAGCCCCTTGGCGGCGGGGGGCAGGGGCATTCAGTACTTC
J: TRBJ2-5; V: TRBV15; size: .; D: TRBD2; CDR3: CATRPTSGAGETQYF; DNA: TGTGCCACCAGACCGACTAGCGGGGCCGGTGAGACCCAGTACTTC
J: TRBJ2-7; V: TRBV5-4; size: .; D: .; CDR3: CASSLRVGRGSYEQYF; DNA: TGTGCCAGCAGCTTGCGTGTGGGACGAGGCTCCTACGAGCAGTACTTC
J: TRBJ1-1; V: TRBV19; size: .; D: TRBD1; CDR3: CASSQPTGGSNTEAFF; DNA: TGTGCCAGTAGTCAACCCACAGGGGGGTCGAACACTGAAGCTTTCTTT
J: TRBJ1-2; V: TRBV5-1; size: .; D: .; CDR3: CASSSLGVNYGYTF; DNA: TGCGCCAGCAGCTCCCTTGGGGTGAACTATGGCTACACCTTC
J: TRBJ2-1; V: TRBV11-3; size: .; D: TRBD1; CDR3: CASSQIVTGGYNEQFF; DNA: TGTGCCAGCAGCCAAATAGTAACAGGGGGGTACAATGAGCAGTTCTTC
J: TRBJ2-7; V: TRBV5-1; size: .; D: .; CDR3: CASSLVSGEHHEQYF; DNA: TGCGCCAGCAGCTTGGTTTCAGGGGAACACCACGAGCAGTACTTC
J: TRBJ1-2; V: TRBV29-1; size: .; D: TRBD1; CDR3: CSVVHRGMGYGYTF; DNA: TGCAGCGTTGTTCACAGGGGTATGGGCTATGGCTACACCTTC
J: TRBJ1-2; V: TRBV5-6; size: .; D: .; CDR3: CASSSNLIPGVVGYTF; DNA: TGTGCCAGCAGCTCTAATCTGATCCCAGGGGTGGTTGGCTACACCTTC
J: TRBJ1-1; V: TRBV5-8; size: .; D: .; CDR3: CASRRGTEAFF; DNA: TGTGCCAGCCGACGAGGGACTGAAGCTTTCTTT
J: TRBJ2-1; V: TRBV5-1; size: .; D: .; CDR3: CASSLGQGQNEQFF; DNA: TGCGCCAGCAGCTTGGGTCAGGGCCAGAATGAGCAGTTCTTC
J: TRBJ1-3; V: TRBV5-4; size: .; D: TRBD1; CDR3: CASSLQGTTSGNTIYF; DNA: TGTGCCAGCAGCTTACAGGGGACGACGTCTGGAAACACCATATATTTT
J: TRBJ2-3; V: TRBV18; size: .; D: .; CDR3: CASSPSMEVRTDTQYF; DNA: TGTGCCAGCTCACCCTCCATGGAGGTTCGCACAGATACGCAGTATTTT
J: TRBJ1-5; V: TRBV6-1; size: .; D: .; CDR3: CASSRLKDQPQHF; DNA: TGTGCCAGCAGTAGACTGAAGGATCAGCCCCAGCATTTT
J: TRBJ2-7; V: TRBV7-2; size: .; D: .; CDR3: CASSFYETLDYEQYF; DNA: TGTGCCAGCAGCTTTTACGAGACCCTCGACTACGAGCAGTACTTC
J: TRBJ2-7; V: TRBV5-5; size: few; D: .; CDR3: CASSLPEETLESYEQYF; DNA: TGTGCCAGCAGCTTGCCGGAGGAAACCTTGGAATCCTACGAGCAGTACTTC
J: TRBJ2-1; V: TRBV5-8; size: once; D: TRBD1; CDR3: CASIPGTAYNEQFF; DNA: TGTGCCAGCATCCCGGGGACAGCCTACAATGAGCAGTTCTTC
J: TRBJ2-1; V: TRBV18; size: once; D: .; CDR3: CASSPPLAVSYNEQFF; DNA: TGTGCCAGCTCACCACCTTTAGCGGTCTCCTACAATGAGCAGTTCTTC
J: TRBJ1-3; V: TRBV5-1; size: few; D: TRBD1; CDR3: CASSLDRGPGNTIYF; DNA: TGCGCCAGCAGCTTGGACAGGGGCCCTGGAAACACCATATATTTT
J: TRBJ2-1; V: TRBV18; size: .; D: TRBD2; CDR3: CASSPQRGGSHEQFF; DNA: TGTGCCAGCTCACCACAGCGGGGGGGATCCCATGAGCAGTTCTTC
J: TRBJ1-2; V: TRBV7-8; size: once; D: .; CDR3: CASSHGFNYGYTF; DNA: TGTGCCAGCAGCCATGGCTTTAACTATGGCTACACCTTC
J: TRBJ2-1; V: TRBV15; size: once; D: .; CDR3: CATSKRGMSYNEQFF; DNA: TGTGCCACCAGCAAGAGGGGTATGTCCTACAATGAGCAGTTCTTC
J: TRBJ2-7; V: TRBV21-1; size: .; D: .; CDR3: CASSKTKTHRVSYEQYF; DNA: TGTGCCAGCAGCAAAACCAAAACACACAGGGTGTCATACGAGCAGTACTTC
J: TRBJ1-1; V: TRBV9; size: .; D: .; CDR3: CASSVEAGSSEAFF; DNA: TGTGCCAGCAGCGTAGAAGCGGGGTCCTCTGAAGCTTTCTTT
J: TRBJ2-4; V: TRBV6-2/TRBV6-3; size: .; D: .; CDR3: CASSYSGGLAKNIQYF; DNA: TGTGCCAGCAGTTACTCGGGGGGCCTAGCCAAAAACATTCAGTACTTC
J: TRBJ1-5; V: TRBV7-9; size: .; D: .; CDR3: CASSLGQPQHF; DNA: TGTGCCAGCAGCTTAGGTCAGCCCCAGCATTTT
J: TRBJ2-7; V: TRBV25-1; size: .; D: .; CDR3: CASSQGYEQYF; DNA: TGTGCCAGCAGCCAGGGCTACGAGCAGTACTTC
J: TRBJ2-5; V: TRBV3-1/TRBV3-2; size: .; D: TRBD2; CDR3: CASSHLAGRETQYF; DNA: TGTGCCAGTAGCCATTTAGCGGGGCGGGAGACCCAGTACTTC
J: TRBJ2-7; V: TRBV7-6; size: once; D: .; CDR3: CASSLVGGSSYEQYF; DNA: TGTGCCAGCAGCTTAGTGGGCGGTTCCTCCTACGAGCAGTACTTC
J: TRBJ1-6; V: TRBV14; size: few; D: .; CDR3: CASSTLANSPLHF; DNA: TGTGCCAGCAGCACCCTCGCGAATTCACCCCTCCACTTT
J: TRBJ1-2; V: TRBV25-1; size: .; D: TRBD1; CDR3: CASSPPPGQGQYGYTF; DNA: TGTGCCAGCAGTCCCCCCCCGGGACAGGGACAATATGGCTACACCTTC
J: TRBJ2-3; V: TRBV5-1; size: .; D: TRBD2; CDR3: CASSTLAGISADTQYF; DNA: TGCGCCAGCAGCACCCTAGCGGGGATATCGGCGGATACGCAGTATTTT
J: TRBJ2-2; V: TRBV2; size: .; D: .; CDR3: CASRGGGNTGELFF; DNA: TGTGCCAGCAGGGGGGGAGGGAACACCGGGGAGCTGTTTTTT
J: TRBJ1-2; V: TRBV25-1; size: .; D: .; CDR3: CASSGGGRGYTF; DNA: TGTGCCAGCTCGGGGGGGGGCAGAGGCTACACCTTC
J: TRBJ2-7; V: TRBV13; size: .; D: TRBD1; CDR3: CASSPPRGQGNYEQYF; DNA: TGTGCCAGCAGCCCTCCGCGGGGACAGGGGAACTACGAGCAGTACTTC
J: TRBJ1-2; V: TRBV3-1/TRBV3-2; size: .; D: .; CDR3: CASSPGREKSNYGYTF; DNA: TGTGCCAGCAGTCCGGGGAGGGAAAAGTCTAACTATGGCTACACCTTC
J: TRBJ2-2; V: TRBV5-5; size: .; D: .; CDR3: CASSLEAGSTGELFF; DNA: TGTGCCAGCAGCTTGGAGGCAGGATCCACCGGGGAGCTGTTTTTT
J: TRBJ1-4; V: TRBV7-9; size: .; D: .; CDR3: CASSLGNEKLFF; DNA: TGTGCCAGCAGCTTAGGGAATGAAAAACTGTTTTTT
J: TRBJ2-6; V: TRBV5-1; size: .; D: TRBD2; CDR3: CASSLMGLGRGGLSDAVRANVLTF; DNA: TGCGCCAGCAGCTTGATGGGCCTAGGCCGGGGAGGGCTCTCCGACGCAGTGAGGGCCAACGTCCTGACTTTC
J: TRBJ1-1; V: TRBV5-1; size: .; D: TRBD1; CDR3: CASSLGTGMGITEAFF; DNA: TGCGCCAGCAGCTTGGGGACAGGGATGGGAATCACTGAAGCTTTCTTT
J: TRBJ1-1; V: TRBV6-6; size: .; D: .; CDR3: CASSSGQTNTEAFF; DNA: TGTGCCAGCAGTTCGGGACAAACCAACACTGAAGCTTTCTTT
J: TRBJ1-3; V: TRBV18; size: .; D: .; CDR3: CASSPSGSAGNTIYF; DNA: TGTGCCAGCTCACCAAGCGGTTCGGCTGGAAACACCATATATTTT
J: TRBJ1-6; V: TRBV7-9; size: .; D: TRBD1; CDR3: CASRGQQNSPLHF; DNA: TGTGCCAGCAGGGGACAGCAGAATTCACCCCTCCACTTT
J: TRBJ1-4; V: TRBV7-6; size: .; D: TRBD1; CDR3: CASSFVLRGPTNEKLFF; DNA: TGTGCCAGCAGCTTCGTCCTCAGGGGGCCAACTAATGAAAAACTGTTTTTT
J: TRBJ2-3; V: TRBV7-8; size: .; D: .; CDR3: CASSSNAGTTRANTQYF; DNA: TGTGCCAGCAGCTCGAACGCCGGGACCACAAGAGCAAATACGCAGTATTTT
J: TRBJ2-7; V: TRBV6-2/TRBV6-3; size: .; D: .; CDR3: CASSYNEETTPYEQYF; DNA: TGTGCCAGCAGTTACAATGAGGAGACCACTCCCTACGAGCAGTACTTC
J: TRBJ2-1; V: TRBV23-1; size: .; D: TRBD2; CDR3: CASSQSGTSGGGSEQFF; DNA: TGCGCCAGCAGTCAATCTGGGACTAGCGGGGGAGGGAGTGAGCAGTTCTTC
J: TRBJ1-4; V: TRBV7-2; size: .; D: .; CDR3: CASSLARRNEKLFF; DNA: TGTGCCAGCAGCTTAGCGCGACGAAATGAAAAACTGTTTTTT
J: TRBJ2-3; V: TRBV9; size: .; D: .; CDR3: CASSVAARRTDTQYF; DNA: TGTGCCAGCAGCGTTGCCGCCCGGCGCACAGATACGCAGTATTTT
J: TRBJ2-7; V: TRBV2; size: once; D: TRBD1; CDR3: CASSDGQPRGFEQYF; DNA: TGTGCCAGCAGTGATGGGCAGCCCAGGGGGTTCGAGCAGTACTTC